This passage covers 9 T cell receptor beta chains from one sample sequenced in a study of blood T cell repertoires in COVID-19. Generated by immunoSEQ multiplex PCR, the TCRdb table keeps only in-frame clones and is missing some. This table holds a few hundred thousand clones, around 90% found once. The sequenced material came from peripheral blood. The receptors derive from a man between 18 and 29 years old who had recovered from COVID-19.

This chain joins TRBV9 and TRBJ2-1; 8 nucleotides align to TRBD1. The germline gives CDR1 SGDLS, CDR2 YYNGEE. CDR3 length: 13 residues. Germline trimming cut 10 bases from V and 7 bases from J; bases unmatched to any gene: 10. The CDR3 sequence is CAGNRGSLNEQFF. CDR3 nucleotides: TGTGCCGGCAACAGGGGGAGTTTGAATGAGCAGTTCTTC.

V is TRBV6-5 and J is TRBJ1-2, with a weak D call TRBD1 (6 bases). The V end was cut by 7 bases, the J end by 2 bases, with 11 bases between. From germline, CDR1 is MNHEY and CDR2 SVGAGI. The CDR3 sequence is 13 residues long. As DNA, the CDR3 is TGTGCCAGCACCGACAGGCTAAACTATGGCTACACCTTC. Translation: CASTDRLNYGYTF.

This chain links TRBV5-1 with TRBJ1-2; TRBD1 might be the D (6 bases). Between the trimmed V and J ends, which lost 4 bases and 2 bases, there was a span of 12 bases. This CDR3 is built from 14 residues. Germline loops: CDR1 SGHRS, CDR2 YFSETQ. The CDR3 DNA sequence: TGCGCCAGCAGCAACGGACAGTCCAACTATGGCTACACCTTC. As protein: CASSNGQSNYGYTF. The whole variable domain, remainder taken from reference TRBV5-1 and TRBJ1-2, is KAGVTQTPRYLIKTRGQQVTLSCSPISGHRSVSWYQQTPGQGLQFLFEYFSETQRNKGNFPGRFSGRQFSNSRSEMNVSTLELGDSALYLCASSNGQSNYGYTFGSGTRLTVV.

The V and J genes are TRBV4-1 and TRBJ2-7, with 9 positions matching TRBD2. CDR3 length: 16 amino acids. CDR1 MGHRA and CDR2 YSYEKL come from the germline V gene. J gave up 3 bases and V 0 bases, and 6 bases lay outside the gene matches. The CDR3 loop is CASSQDLLAGVYEQYF. CDR3 sequence (DNA): TGCGCCAGCAGCCAAGATTTACTAGCGGGCGTCTACGAGCAGTACTTC.

This CDR3 is CASSRQGTGELFF. The CDR3 DNA sequence: TGTGCCAGCAGCCGACAGGGAACCGGGGAGCTGTTTTTT. This chain uses TRBV3-1 (or the pseudogene TRBV3-2) with TRBJ2-2; 7 nucleotides match TRBD1. Germline CDR1 is LGHDT and CDR2 is YNNKEL (reference sequence). This CDR3 region has 13 residues. Trimming at V came to 4 bases and at J to 5 bases, leaving 1 base not matched to a gene.

This clone was observed a single time. The J gene is TRBJ1-4, the V gene TRBV7-9; tentative D call: TRBD1 (5 bases). V was shortened by 4 bases and J by 0 bases, with 18 bases between the two germline ends. This CDR3 spans 18 amino acids. Germline-derived CDR1 and CDR2 are SEHNR and FQNEAQ (reference sequence). CDR3 sequence (DNA): TGTGCCAGCAGCTCCCCGGAGGGGCCGTTGACAACTAATGAAAAACTGTTTTTT. It is translated as CASSSPEGPLTTNEKLFF. Supplemented by reference TRBV7-9 and TRBJ1-4, the full variable domain reads DTGVSQNPRHKITKRGQNVTFRCDPISEHNRLYWYRQTLGQGPEFLTYFQNEAQLEKSRLLSDRFSAERPKGSFSTLEIQRTEQGDSAMYLCASSSPEGPLTTNEKLFFGSGTQLSVL.

J is TRBJ1-5 and V is TRBV19, with 10 bases that match TRBD1. V lost 3 bases and J lost 1; bases outside the gene matches: 3. Germline loops: CDR1 LNHDA, CDR2 SQIVND (reference sequence). There are 16 residues in the CDR3. This chain's CDR3 is CASSMTGGLSNQPQHF. The CDR3 coding sequence is TGTGCCAGTAGTATGACAGGGGGCCTGAGCAATCAGCCCCAGCATTTT. The full variable domain, its missing parts supplied by reference TRBV19 and TRBJ1-5, is DGGITQSPKYLFRKEGQNVTLSCEQNLNHDAMYWYRQDPGQGLRLIYYSQIVNDFQKGDIAEGYSVSREKKESFPLTVTSAQKNPTAFYLCASSMTGGLSNQPQHFGDGTRLSIL.

V and J are TRBV18 and TRBJ1-2, with D possibly being TRBD1 (5 bases). The ends were cut back, 2 bases at V and 4 bases at J, with 8 bases in the middle. The CDR3 has 13 residues. CDR1 KGHSH and CDR2 LQKENI come from the germline V gene. CDR3 sequence: CASSPDRAYGYTF. The CDR3 DNA sequence: TGTGCCAGCTCACCAGACAGAGCCTATGGCTACACCTTC.

With regard to this clone: Other nucleotide sequences from this sample produce the same CDR3. The chain recombines TRBV18 with TRBJ2-1; 9 bases are shared with TRBD1. The J segment lost 5 bases and the V segment lost 0 bases, leaving 2 bases of the junction unmatched. This CDR3 has 15 amino acids. CDR1 is KGHSH, CDR2 LQKENI, per germline. The CDR3 loop reads CASSPPTGGNNEQFF. In DNA, the CDR3 is TGTGCCAGCTCACCACCGACAGGGGGTAACAATGAGCAGTTCTTC.